This entry is about one T cell receptor beta chain. These data come from a study of T cell changes during pregnancy in multiple sclerosis. This CDR3 spans 12 amino acids. Germline-derived CDR1 and CDR2 are SGDLS and YYNGEE. Trimming took 2 bases from V and 6 from J, leaving 7 bases between them. The table came from immunoSEQ multiplex PCR; TCRdb's copy has only in-frame clones and leaves some out. The sample lists 20,000 to 30,000 clones, roughly nine tenths seen once, with roughly 15% in the top ten. The V call is TRBV9, the J call TRBJ2-3, with D possibly being TRBD2 (6 bases). This clonotype originated in a female donor with multiple sclerosis, enrolled in a pregnancy study. The sample was CD8+ T cells from peripheral blood mononuclear cells, taken in the second trimester of pregnancy. In nucleotides, the CDR3 is TGTGCCAGCAGCGTTGGGAGGGATACGCAGTATTTT. This translates into CASSVGRDTQYF.